This TCR beta chain appears in the sequencing data of a study of T cell responses to AZD1222 COVID-19 vaccine. Study results and limitations: Nearly half of unique spike-specific TCRs reportedly avoided B.1.351 and B.1.1.7 mutated regions. None of the repertoires were sampled until the peak T cell response had passed.

The V gene's germline CDR1 is MNHEY and CDR2 SVGEGT. J was trimmed by 7 bases and V by 4 bases; bases with no gene match: 13. The CDR3 sequence is 16 residues long. Sequencing used immunoSEQ multiplex PCR; TCRdb keeps in-frame clones, though not all of them. Among approximately 100,000 clones listed, less than 95% were seen once. This clone was picked up one time. Its antigen remains unidentified. This chain uses TRBV6-2 or TRBV6-3 with TRBJ2-1, with TRBD1 matching over 7 bases. The origin of this receptor is an adult who received the AZD1222 COVID-19 vaccine. Sequences were derived from peripheral blood, sampled 28 days after the second AZD1222 dose. CDR3 sequence reads: CASSFSAGGLRNEQFF. The CDR3 DNA sequence: TGTGCCAGCAGTTTTTCGGCAGGGGGTTTGAGAAATGAGCAGTTCTTC.